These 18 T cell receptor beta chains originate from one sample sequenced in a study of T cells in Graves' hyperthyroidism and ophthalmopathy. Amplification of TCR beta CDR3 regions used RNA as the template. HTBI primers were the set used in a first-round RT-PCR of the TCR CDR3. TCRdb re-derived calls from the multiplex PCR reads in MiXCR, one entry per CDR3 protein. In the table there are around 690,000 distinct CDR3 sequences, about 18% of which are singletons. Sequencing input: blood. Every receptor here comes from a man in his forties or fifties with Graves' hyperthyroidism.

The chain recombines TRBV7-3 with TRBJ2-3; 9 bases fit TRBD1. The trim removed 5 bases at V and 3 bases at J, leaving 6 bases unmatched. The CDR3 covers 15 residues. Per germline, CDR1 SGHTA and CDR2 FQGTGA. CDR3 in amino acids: CASSESGTGTDTQYF. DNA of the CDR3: TGTGCCAGCAGCGAAAGCGGGACAGGGACAGATACGCAGTATTTT.

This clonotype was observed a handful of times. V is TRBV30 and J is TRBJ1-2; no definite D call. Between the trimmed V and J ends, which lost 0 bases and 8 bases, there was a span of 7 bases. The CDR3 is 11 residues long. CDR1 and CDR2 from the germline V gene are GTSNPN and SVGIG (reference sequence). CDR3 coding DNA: TGTGCCTGGAGTGTGGGGAGCGGCTACACCTTC. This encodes CAWSVGSGYTF.

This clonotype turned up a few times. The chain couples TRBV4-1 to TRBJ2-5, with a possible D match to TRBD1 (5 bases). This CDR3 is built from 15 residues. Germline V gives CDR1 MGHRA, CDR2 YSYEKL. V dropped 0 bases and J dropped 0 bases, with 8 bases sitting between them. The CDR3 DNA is TGCGCCAGCAGCCAAGATCCCAGGGACCAAGAGACCCAGTACTTC. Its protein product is CASSQDPRDQETQYF.

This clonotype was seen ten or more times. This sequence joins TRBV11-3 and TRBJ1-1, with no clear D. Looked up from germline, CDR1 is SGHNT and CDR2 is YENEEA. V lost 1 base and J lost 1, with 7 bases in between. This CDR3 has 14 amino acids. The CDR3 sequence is CASSLGPGNTEAFF. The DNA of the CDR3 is TGTGCCAGCAGCTTAGGTCCAGGGAACACTGAAGCTTTCTTT.

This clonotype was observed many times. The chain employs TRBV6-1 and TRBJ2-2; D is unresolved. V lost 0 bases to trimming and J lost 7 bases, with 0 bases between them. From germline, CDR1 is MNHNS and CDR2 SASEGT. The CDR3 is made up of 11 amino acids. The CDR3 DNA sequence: TGTGCCAGCAGTGAAGCCGGGGAGCTGTTTTTT. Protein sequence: CASSEAGELFF.

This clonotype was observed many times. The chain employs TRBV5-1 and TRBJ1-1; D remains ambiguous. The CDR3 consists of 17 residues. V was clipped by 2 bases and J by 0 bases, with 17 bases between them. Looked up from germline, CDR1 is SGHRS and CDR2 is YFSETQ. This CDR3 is CASSLWGSPSLNTEAFF. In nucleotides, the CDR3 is TGCGCCAGCAGCTTATGGGGTAGCCCGAGTTTGAACACTGAAGCTTTCTTT.

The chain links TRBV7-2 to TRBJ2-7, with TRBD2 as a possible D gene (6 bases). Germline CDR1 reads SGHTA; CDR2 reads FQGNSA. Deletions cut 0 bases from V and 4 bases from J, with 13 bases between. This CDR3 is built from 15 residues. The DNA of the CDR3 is TGTGCCAGCAGCTTAGCGGTCGGGGGTTATTACGAGCAGTACTTC. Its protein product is CASSLAVGGYYEQYF.

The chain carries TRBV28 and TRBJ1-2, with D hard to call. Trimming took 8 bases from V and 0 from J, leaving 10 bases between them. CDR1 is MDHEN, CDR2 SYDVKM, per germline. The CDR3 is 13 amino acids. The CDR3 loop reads CASLSGANYGYTF. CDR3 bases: TGTGCCAGCCTCTCAGGAGCTAACTATGGCTACACCTTC.

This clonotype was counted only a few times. The CDR3 DNA follows: TGTGCCAGCAGGGAGGACAGCGGTATAGCACCCCTCCACTTT. Its protein is CASREDSGIAPLHF. The rearrangement joins TRBV28 to TRBJ1-6; tentatively, D is TRBD1 (6 bases). The CDR3 length is 14 residues. The germline V gene has CDR1 MDHEN and CDR2 SYDVKM. Trimming took 6 bases from V and 11 from J, leaving 17 bases between them.

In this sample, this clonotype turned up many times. CDR3 protein: CASRGLSYEQYF. The CDR3, as DNA: TGTGCCAGCCGGGGACTGTCCTACGAGCAGTACTTC. The chain employs TRBV28 and TRBJ2-7, with a possible D match to TRBD2 (6 bases). V was clipped by 8 bases and J by 1 base, with 9 bases between them. The CDR3 has 12 amino acids. CDR1 is MDHEN, CDR2 SYDVKM, per germline.

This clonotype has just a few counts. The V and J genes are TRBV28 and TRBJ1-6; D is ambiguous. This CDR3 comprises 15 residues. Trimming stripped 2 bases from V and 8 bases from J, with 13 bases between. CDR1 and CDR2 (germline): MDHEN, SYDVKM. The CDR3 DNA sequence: TGTGCCAGCAGTTTAGGAACTGGGAGCTATTCACCCCTCCACTTT. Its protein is CASSLGTGSYSPLHF.

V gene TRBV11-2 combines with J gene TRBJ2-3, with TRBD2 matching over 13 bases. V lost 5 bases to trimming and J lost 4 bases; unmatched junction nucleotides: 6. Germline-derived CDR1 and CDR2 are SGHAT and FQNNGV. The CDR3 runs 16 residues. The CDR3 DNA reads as TGTGCCAGCAGCCCCGGACTAGCGGGAGACTCAGATACGCAGTATTTT. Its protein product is CASSPGLAGDSDTQYF.

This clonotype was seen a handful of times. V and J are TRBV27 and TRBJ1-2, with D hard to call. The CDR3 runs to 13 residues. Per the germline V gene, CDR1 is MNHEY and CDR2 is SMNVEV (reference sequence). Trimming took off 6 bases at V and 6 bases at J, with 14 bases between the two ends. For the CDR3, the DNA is TGTGCCAGCAGAGCCCTGGGTCAAGATGGCTACACCTTC. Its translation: CASRALGQDGYTF.

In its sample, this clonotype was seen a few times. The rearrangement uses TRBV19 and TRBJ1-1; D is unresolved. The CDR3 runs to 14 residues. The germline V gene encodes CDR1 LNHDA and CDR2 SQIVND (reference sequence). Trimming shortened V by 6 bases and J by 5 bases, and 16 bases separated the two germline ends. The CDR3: CASRPGDRYTEAFF. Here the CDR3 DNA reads TGTGCCAGTAGGCCCGGCGATCGTTATACTGAAGCTTTCTTT. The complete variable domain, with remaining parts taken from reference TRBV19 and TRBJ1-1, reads DGGITQSPKYLFRKEGQNVTLSCEQNLNHDAMYWYRQDPGQGLRLIYYSQIVNDFQKGDIAEGYSVSREKKESFPLTVTSAQKNPTAFYLCASRPGDRYTEAFFGQGTRLTVV.

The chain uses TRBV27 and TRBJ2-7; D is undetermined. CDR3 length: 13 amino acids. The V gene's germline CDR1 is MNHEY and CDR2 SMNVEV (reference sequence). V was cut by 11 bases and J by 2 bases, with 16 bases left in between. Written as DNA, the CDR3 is TGTGCCGCATGGGCCCCGGATGCCTACGAGCAGTACTTC. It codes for CAAWAPDAYEQYF.

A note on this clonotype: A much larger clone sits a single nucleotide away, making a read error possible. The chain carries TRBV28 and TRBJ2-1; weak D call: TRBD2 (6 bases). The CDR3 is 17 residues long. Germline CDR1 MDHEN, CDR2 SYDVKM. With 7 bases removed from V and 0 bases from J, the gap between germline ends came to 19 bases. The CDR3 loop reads CASTTRGTASSYNEQFF. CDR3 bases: TGTGCCAGCACCACTCGCGGGACTGCAAGCTCCTACAATGAGCAGTTCTTC.

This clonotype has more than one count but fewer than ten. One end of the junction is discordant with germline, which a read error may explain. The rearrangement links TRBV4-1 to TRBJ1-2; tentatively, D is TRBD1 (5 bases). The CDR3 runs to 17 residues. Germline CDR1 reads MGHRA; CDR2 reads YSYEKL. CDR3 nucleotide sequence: TGCGCCAGCGGCCAAGTAACAGTTAGGGACGCTAACTATGGCTACACCTTC. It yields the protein CASGQVTVRDANYGYTF.

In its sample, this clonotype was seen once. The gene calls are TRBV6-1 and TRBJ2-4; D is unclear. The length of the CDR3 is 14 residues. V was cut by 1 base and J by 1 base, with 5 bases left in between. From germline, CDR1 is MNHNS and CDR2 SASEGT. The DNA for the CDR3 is TGTGCCAGCAGTGAAGAGGACGCCAAAAACATTCAGTACTTC. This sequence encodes CASSEEDAKNIQYF.